The 4 T cell receptor beta chains presented below share a single source sample, sequenced in a study of shared clonotypes between healthy human individuals. The data were produced by immunoSEQ multiplex PCR, yet TCRdb's version contains in-frame clones alone and is incomplete. Among a few million clones listed, around nine tenths were seen once. Material for sequencing was naive CD4+ T cells sorted from blood. Described subset: CD45RA+ positively selected. These receptors were collected from a young man in good health.

This chain joins TRBV6-1 and TRBJ1-5; D not certain. The germline V gene encodes CDR1 MNHNS and CDR2 SASEGT. CDR3 length: 18 amino acids. V shed 2 bases and J shed 0 bases, with 17 bases lying between them. CDR3 in amino acids: CASSERVGSGHSNQPQHF. CDR3 DNA: TGTGCCAGCAGTGAACGGGTTGGTTCAGGTCATAGCAATCAGCCCCAGCATTTT.

The V and J genes are TRBV11-3 and TRBJ2-7; D call uncertain. The CDR3 spans 17 residues. The germline V gene encodes CDR1 SGHNT and CDR2 YENEEA. V dropped 2 bases and J dropped 3 bases, with 20 bases sitting between them. The CDR3 region is CASSLNREQLGYYEQYF. CDR3 DNA: TGTGCCAGCAGCTTAAATAGGGAACAACTGGGGTACTACGAGCAGTACTTC.

This chain connects TRBV19 to TRBJ1-2; D uncertain. Germline CDR1 LNHDA, CDR2 SQIVND (reference sequence). Trimming shortened V by 1 base and J by 0 bases, and 12 bases separated the two germline ends. This CDR3 is 16 amino acids long. In nucleotides, the CDR3 is TGTGCCAGTAGTATAGGGCCCTTTGGCGCTAACTATGGCTACACCTTC. This sequence encodes CASSIGPFGANYGYTF.

The rearrangement uses TRBV11-2 and TRBJ2-7; 12 bases agree with TRBD2. CDR3 length equals 16 residues. With 7 bases clipped from V and 4 bases from J, the junction kept 11 bases outside the gene matches. Germline-derived CDR1 and CDR2 are SGHAT and FQNNGV. CDR3 sequence: CASTQRASGGVYEQYF. The CDR3, as DNA: TGTGCCAGCACCCAGCGGGCTAGCGGGGGGGTATACGAGCAGTACTTC. Full variable domain (missing parts from reference TRBV11-2 and TRBJ2-7): EAGVAQSPRYKIIEKRQSVAFWCNPISGHATLYWYQQILGQGPKLLIQFQNNGVVDDSQLPKDRFSAERLKGVDSTLKIQPAKLEDSAVYLCASTQRASGGVYEQYFGPGTRLTVT.